Below, 9 T cell receptor beta chains from the same sample are listed, as sequenced in a study of response to subunit inactivated influenza vaccine. TCRdb redid the calling of the RT-PCR reads with MiXCR, one entry per CDR3 protein. This table holds around 710,000 distinct CDR3 sequences, roughly 13% found once. Source: PBMCs from blood, taken 14 to 15 days before vaccination. The receptors come from a man in his forties or fifties who received an inactivated influenza vaccine.

This clonotype was picked up a small number of times. The J gene is TRBJ2-5, the V gene TRBV5-5; D uncertain. The CDR3 length is 14 residues. With 0 bases removed from V and 1 base from J, the gap between germline ends came to 7 bases. Germline V gene sequence: CDR1 SGHKS, CDR2 YYEKEE (reference sequence). CDR3 sequence (DNA): TGTGCCAGCAGCTTGGCCGCGGTCCAAGAGACCCAGTACTTC. It specifies CASSLAAVQETQYF. The whole variable domain, remainder taken from reference TRBV5-5 and TRBJ2-5, is DAGVTQSPTHLIKTRGQQVTLRCSPISGHKSVSWYQQVLGQGPQFIFQYYEKEERGRGNFPDRFSARQFPNYSSELNVNALLLGDSALYLCASSLAAVQETQYFGPGTRLLVL.

V is TRBV4-2 and J is TRBJ2-1, with TRBD1 identical over 11 bases. CDR3 length: 15 amino acids. After removal of 4 bases from V and 7 bases from J, the junction contained 6 bases not matched to a gene. CDR1 and CDR2 (germline): LGHNA, YNFKEQ. CDR3 sequence reads: CASSPIGQGANEQFF. DNA of the CDR3: TGTGCCAGCAGCCCCATTGGACAGGGGGCGAATGAGCAGTTCTTC.

The chain is built from TRBV4-2 and TRBJ1-2; 9 bases agree with TRBD1. CDR1 is LGHNA and CDR2 is YNFKEQ in the germline V gene. The CDR3 is 16 residues long. The J segment lost 4 bases and the V segment lost 1 base, leaving 7 bases of the junction unmatched. The CDR3 here is CASSQGTGGLSYGYTF. DNA for the CDR3: TGTGCCAGCAGCCAAGGAACAGGGGGCCTGTCCTATGGCTACACCTTC.

This clonotype has a handful of counts. V is TRBV6-1 and J is TRBJ2-7; 10 bases are a match to TRBD1. Per the germline V gene, CDR1 is MNHNS and CDR2 is SASEGT. The V segment lost 4 bases and the J segment 5 bases; nucleotides outside the gene matches: 5. The CDR3 length is 14 residues. The CDR3 sequence is CASSVTGGLDEQYF. Here the CDR3 DNA reads TGTGCCAGCAGTGTGACAGGGGGCCTCGACGAGCAGTACTTC.

This clonotype was recorded only once. The chain uses TRBV4-3 and TRBJ1-1, with D unclear. CDR3 length equals 15 residues. Trimming took off 0 bases at V and 0 bases at J, with 8 bases between the two ends. Germline assignment: CDR1 LGHNA and CDR2 YSLEER. CDR3 nucleotides: TGCGCCAGCAGCCAAGATTCAGAAATGAACACTGAAGCTTTCTTT. Translating it yields CASSQDSEMNTEAFF.

This clonotype was seen repeatedly, ten times or more. V usage is TRBV6-5 and J usage is TRBJ2-5, with D perhaps being TRBD1 or TRBD2 (5 bases each). V was trimmed by 2 bases and J by 4 bases, leaving 17 bases between them. The CDR3 runs 16 residues. The germline CDR1 and CDR2 sequences are MNHEY and SVGAGI. CDR3 protein: CASSYRGDPKGETQYF. The CDR3 DNA sequence: TGTGCCAGCAGTTACAGAGGGGACCCAAAAGGAGAGACCCAGTACTTC.

V is TRBV12-3 or TRBV12-4 and J is TRBJ2-1; no clear D gene. V was shortened by 4 bases and J by 6 bases, with 10 bases between the two germline ends. The CDR3 spans 13 residues. CDR3 amino acids: CASSSTLSNEQFF. CDR3 in DNA: TGTGCCAGCAGTTCGACACTGAGCAATGAGCAGTTCTTC.

The CDR3 nucleotides are TGTGCCAGCAGTCACAATAGCAATCAGCCCCAGCATTTT. Translation: CASSHNSNQPQHF. This rearrangement joins TRBV27 to TRBJ1-5; no definite D call. Germline V gene data show CDR1 as MNHEY and CDR2 as SMNVEV (reference sequence). V was pared by 5 bases and J by 0 bases, with 5 bases between. The CDR3 length is 13 residues.

The chain joins TRBV19 to TRBJ2-2, with D unresolved. The CDR3 is 14 residues long. From germline, CDR1 is LNHDA and CDR2 SQIVND (reference sequence). Trimming cost V 3 bases and J 8 bases, with 13 bases left between them. CDR3 in amino acids: CASSIAGLGGELFF. For the CDR3, the DNA is TGTGCCAGTAGTATCGCCGGGCTAGGGGGGGAGCTGTTTTTT.